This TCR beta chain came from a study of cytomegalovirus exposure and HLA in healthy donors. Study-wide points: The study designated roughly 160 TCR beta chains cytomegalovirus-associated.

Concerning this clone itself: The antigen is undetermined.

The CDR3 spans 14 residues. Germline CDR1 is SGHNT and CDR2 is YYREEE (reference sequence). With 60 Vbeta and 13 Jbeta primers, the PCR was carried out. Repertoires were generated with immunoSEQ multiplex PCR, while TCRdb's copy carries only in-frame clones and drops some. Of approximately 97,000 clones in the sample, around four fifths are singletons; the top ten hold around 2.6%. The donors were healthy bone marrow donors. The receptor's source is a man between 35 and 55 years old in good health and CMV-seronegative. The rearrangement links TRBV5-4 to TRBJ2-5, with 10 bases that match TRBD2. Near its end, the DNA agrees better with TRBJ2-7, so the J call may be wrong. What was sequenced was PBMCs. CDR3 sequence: CASSLTSGAYEQYF. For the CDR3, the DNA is TGTGCCAGCAGCTTGACTAGCGGGGCCTACGAGCAGTACTTC.